The next 24 T cell receptor beta chains were all read from a single sample in a study of blood T cell repertoires in COVID-19. The table came from immunoSEQ multiplex PCR; TCRdb's copy has only in-frame clones and leaves some out. The data show roughly 60,000 clones, around 90% seen once. Sample: peripheral blood. The receptors were gathered from a human donor with active COVID-19. The donor label of this sample is uncertain.

The gene calls are TRBV5-5 and TRBJ2-3; D is possibly TRBD2 (6 bases). Per the germline V gene, CDR1 is SGHKS and CDR2 is YYEKEE (reference sequence). With 0 bases removed from V and 4 bases from J, the gap between germline ends came to 15 bases. The CDR3 sequence is 16 residues long. CDR3 protein: CASSLAGVRLADTQYF. CDR3 sequence (DNA): TGTGCCAGCAGCTTGGCGGGGGTTCGGCTAGCAGATACGCAGTATTTT.

The chain recombines TRBV10-3 with TRBJ1-2, with D perhaps TRBD1 (6 bases). Germline V gene lookup returns CDR1 ENHRY and CDR2 SYGVKD. Trimming pared 5 bases from V and 4 bases from J, leaving 14 bases between. The CDR3 is made up of 14 amino acids. The CDR3 bases are TGTGCCATCAGTACATTACAGGGAGCCTATGGCTACACCTTC. Translation gives CAISTLQGAYGYTF.

CDR3 amino acids: CASSPLTGDNEQFF. Written as DNA, the CDR3 is TGTGCCAGCTCACCGCTGACAGGGGACAATGAGCAGTTCTTC. The rearrangement links TRBV18 to TRBJ2-1; 8 nucleotides align to TRBD1. Germline trimming cut 3 bases from V and 5 bases from J; bases unmatched to any gene: 3. This CDR3 comprises 14 residues. CDR1 and CDR2 (germline): KGHSH, LQKENI.

CDR3 sequence: CASSLYRTSLKPYEQYF. Here the CDR3 DNA reads TGTGCCAGCTCACTCTACCGGACTAGTCTTAAGCCCTACGAGCAGTACTTC. J is TRBJ2-7 and V is TRBV18, with 7 positions matching TRBD2. The ends lost 4 bases at V and 2 bases at J; junction bases unmatched: 14. The CDR3 totals 17 residues. Germline CDR1 reads KGHSH; CDR2 reads LQKENI.

As for this clone: Relative to the germline gene, one junction end is altered; a read error may explain this. At the DNA level, this CDR3 is encoded by other sequences in the same sample as well. J is TRBJ2-7 and V is TRBV4-3, with 9 bases that match TRBD1. Germline V gives CDR1 LGHNA, CDR2 YSLEER. CDR3 length: 16 residues. The CDR3 is CASSQQYGTGLYEQYF. The DNA of the CDR3 is TGCGCCAGCAGCCAACAGTATGGGACAGGGCTATACGAGCAGTACTTT.

The chain uses TRBV7-2 and TRBJ2-7; 13 nucleotides line up with TRBD2. The trim removed 5 bases at V and 4 bases at J, leaving 5 bases unmatched. The CDR3 has 15 amino acids. Germline loops: CDR1 SGHTA, CDR2 FQGNSA. CDR3 protein: CASSLLAGGYYEQYF. CDR3 nucleotide sequence: TGTGCCAGCAGCCTACTAGCGGGAGGGTATTACGAGCAGTACTTC.

The chain uses TRBV19 and TRBJ2-1; 11 bases agree with TRBD2. V lost 4 bases and J lost 3; bases outside the gene matches: 5. Germline CDR1 and CDR2: LNHDA and SQIVND (reference sequence). The CDR3 consists of 16 residues. CDR3 loop: CASSSTSGGIYNEQFF. The CDR3 DNA follows: TGTGCCAGTAGTAGCACTAGCGGGGGAATCTACAATGAGCAGTTCTTC.

V and J are TRBV29-1 and TRBJ2-3; a possible D gene is TRBD2 (6 bases). The CDR3 consists of 12 residues. From germline, CDR1 is SQVTM and CDR2 ANQGSEA. Trimming shortened V by 6 bases and J by 3 bases, and 10 bases separated the two germline ends. This CDR3 reads CSVPRGTDTQYF. The CDR3 nucleotides are TGCAGCGTCCCGCGGGGAACAGATACGCAGTATTTT.

The chain joins TRBV2 to TRBJ1-1, with D unclear. This CDR3 spans 13 amino acids. V was shortened by 8 bases and J by 2 bases, with 12 bases between the two germline ends. Germline V gene sequence: CDR1 SNHLY, CDR2 FYNNEI. CDR3 residues: CASLLQANTEAFF. CDR3 nucleotides: TGTGCCAGCCTTCTGCAGGCAAACACTGAAGCTTTCTTT.

The chain carries TRBV19 and TRBJ2-1; 7 nucleotides agree with TRBD1. CDR1 LNHDA and CDR2 SQIVND come from the germline V gene (reference sequence). The CDR3 is 14 residues long. With 5 bases clipped from V and 4 bases from J, the junction kept 5 bases outside the gene matches. The CDR3 DNA reads TGTGCCAGTAGTTGGGACAGACTATACAATGAGCAGTTCTTC. This sequence encodes CASSWDRLYNEQFF.

The gene calls are TRBV10-2 and TRBJ2-1, with 8 bases fitting TRBD1. Per germline, CDR1 WSHSY and CDR2 SAAADI. Unmatched junction bases numbered 9, after V lost 3 bases and J lost 5 bases. The CDR3 is 16 residues long. CDR3 DNA: TGCGCCAGCAGTGACCTTACCGGGACAGGACACAATGAGCAGTTCTTC. This translates into CASSDLTGTGHNEQFF.

In nucleotides, the CDR3 is TGTGCCAGCGTTAGGTCAGCGAAAATGAACACTGAAGCTTTCTTT. Encoded protein: CASVRSAKMNTEAFF. The gene calls are TRBV27 and TRBJ1-1; D unclear. Trimming left V 8 bases short and J 0 bases short, with 16 bases between. Germline CDR1 and CDR2: MNHEY and SMNVEV (reference sequence). CDR3 length: 15 residues.

The V and J genes are TRBV1 and TRBJ1-2. TRBV1 is a pseudogene locus. The CDR3 runs to 16 residues. The CDR3: CTSSQEGGRRNYGYTF. The CDR3 DNA follows: TGCACCAGCAGCCAAGAAGGCGGGAGGAGGAATTATGGCTACACCTTC.

The chain recombines TRBV29-1 with TRBJ2-1; 8 positions match TRBD2. The CDR3 spans 15 residues. The ends lost 6 bases at V and 3 bases at J; junction bases unmatched: 10. Germline lookup yields CDR1 SQVTM and CDR2 ANQGSEA. The CDR3 loop reads CSVGSGSLHYNEQFF. The CDR3 coding sequence is TGCAGCGTAGGGAGCGGGAGTTTGCACTACAATGAGCAGTTCTTC.

The chain has TRBV7-2 and TRBJ2-1; D ambiguous. The V gene lost 4 bases and the J gene lost 9 bases, with 13 bases spanning the gap. From germline, CDR1 is SGHTA and CDR2 FQGNSA. The CDR3 is made up of 13 amino acids. CDR3 nucleotide sequence: TGTGCCAGCAGCTCCTCTTTGTCAGGTGAGCAGTTCTTC. Protein sequence: CASSSSLSGEQFF.

The J gene is TRBJ2-5, the V gene TRBV2; TRBD2 matches at 9 bases. This CDR3 contains 14 residues. Germline V gene lookup returns CDR1 SNHLY and CDR2 FYNNEI. The J segment lost 5 bases and the V segment lost 9 bases, leaving 10 bases of the junction unmatched. The CDR3 loop reads CASLYQLAGETQYF. The CDR3 coding sequence is TGTGCCAGTTTATACCAACTAGCGGGCGAGACCCAGTACTTC. The entire variable domain, with the rest obtained from reference TRBV2 and TRBJ2-5, is as follows: EPEVTQTPSHQVTQMGQEVILRCVPISNHLYFYWYRQILGQKVEFLVSFYNNEISEKSEIFDDQFSVERPDGSNFTLKIRSTKLEDSAMYFCASLYQLAGETQYFGPGTRLLVL.

This chain joins TRBV18 and TRBJ2-6; TRBD1 matches 10 bases. V lost 3 bases and J lost 3; bases outside the gene matches: 5. Germline values: CDR1 KGHSH, CDR2 LQKENI. The CDR3 is 17 residues long. CDR3 in amino acids: CASSPTGGAYGANVLTF. Here the CDR3 DNA reads TGTGCCAGCTCACCGACAGGGGGCGCATATGGGGCCAACGTCCTGACTTTC.

The V and J genes are TRBV28 and TRBJ1-6, with D possibly TRBD1 on 6 matching bases. Trimming left V 6 bases short and J 7 bases short, with 22 bases between. The CDR3 length is 17 residues. Germline assignment: CDR1 MDHEN and CDR2 SYDVKM. CDR3 in amino acids: CASRGQGGQGTNSPLHF. CDR3 sequence (DNA): TGTGCCAGCAGGGGGCAGGGCGGGCAGGGGACGAATTCACCCCTCCACTTT.

The gene calls are TRBV6-5 and TRBJ1-3; the D gene is possibly TRBD1 (6 bases). CDR3 length equals 12 residues. V was trimmed by 9 bases and J by 2 bases, leaving 8 bases between them. CDR1 and CDR2 from the germline V gene are MNHEY and SVGAGI. CDR3 bases: TGTGCCAGTAGGACAGCTGGAAACACCATATATTTT. The encoded protein is CASRTAGNTIYF.

The chain joins TRBV27 to TRBJ2-1; no clear D. The CDR3 runs to 14 residues. With 4 bases removed from V and 5 bases from J, the gap between germline ends came to 12 bases. CDR1 MNHEY and CDR2 SMNVEV come from the germline V gene (reference sequence). CDR3 coding DNA: TGTGCCAGCAGTTATTTTGGCGGTAACAATGAGCAGTTCTTC. It translates to CASSYFGGNNEQFF.

The chain joins TRBV5-1 to TRBJ2-2; D perhaps matches TRBD1 (6 bases). Germline V gene data show CDR1 as SGHRS and CDR2 as YFSETQ. V was pared by 2 bases and J by 5 bases, with 16 bases between. The length of the CDR3 is 16 residues. The CDR3 DNA sequence: TGCGCCAGCAGCTTCAGTACTACAGGGAGAACCGGGGAGCTGTTTTTT. Protein sequence: CASSFSTTGRTGELFF.

V and J are TRBV7-9 and TRBJ2-5; D possibly corresponds to TRBD1 (5 bases). Germline V gene sequence: CDR1 SEHNR, CDR2 FQNEAQ (reference sequence). The CDR3 spans 14 residues. V lost 1 base, J lost 2 bases, and 8 bases lay in between. The CDR3 reads CASSLGTGQETQYF. The CDR3 DNA sequence: TGTGCCAGCAGCTTAGGTACAGGACAAGAGACCCAGTACTTC.

This clone was seen more than once but under ten times. This chain links TRBV7-9 with TRBJ1-1; perhaps TRBD1 as D (6 bases). This CDR3 has 14 residues. V lost 5 bases and J lost 0, with 10 bases in between. Germline lookup yields CDR1 SEHNR and CDR2 FQNEAQ (reference sequence). CDR3 nucleotides: TGTGCCAGCAGCGACGGACAGCTGAACACTGAAGCTTTCTTT. Encoded protein: CASSDGQLNTEAFF. The whole variable domain, remainder taken from reference TRBV7-9 and TRBJ1-1, is DTGVSQNPRHKITKRGQNVTFRCDPISEHNRLYWYRQTLGQGPEFLTYFQNEAQLEKSRLLSDRFSAERPKGSFSTLEIQRTEQGDSAMYLCASSDGQLNTEAFFGQGTRLTVV.

The chain recombines TRBV5-5 with TRBJ2-5, with D perhaps matching TRBD2 (5 bases). The germline V and J ends were trimmed by 4 bases and 1 base, with 8 bases remaining between them. This CDR3 is 13 amino acids long. The V gene's germline CDR1 is SGHKS and CDR2 YYEKEE (reference sequence). CDR3 sequence: CASSREFQETQYF. CDR3 bases: TGTGCCAGCAGCAGGGAGTTCCAAGAGACCCAGTACTTC. Full variable domain (rest looked up from reference TRBV5-5 and TRBJ2-5): DAGVTQSPTHLIKTRGQQVTLRCSPISGHKSVSWYQQVLGQGPQFIFQYYEKEERGRGNFPDRFSARQFPNYSSELNVNALLLGDSALYLCASSREFQETQYFGPGTRLLVL.